The clone carrying this T cell receptor beta chain was seen at least ten times. Its matching antigen is unknown. This entry is derived from a study of molecular identifiers for immune sequencing clone quantification. Background on the study: RNA from roughly 20,000 or 100,000 naive CD8 cells was split five ways in replicates, with four sequenced.

MiXCR was run by TCRdb on the PCR reads, yielding one entry per CDR3 protein. The sample lists 50,000 to 75,000 distinct CDR3 sequences, around 20% occurring once. Trimming left V 2 bases short and J 8 bases short, with 7 bases between. The CDR3 has 12 residues. CDR1 and CDR2 (germline): LGHDT, YNNKEL (reference sequence). Regarding the study as a whole: The study reportedly detected spiked Jurkat TCR RNA from one cell among over 950,000 naive cells.

The sample comprised naive CD8+ T cells from blood, with Jurkat cell RNA spiked in. Subset here: FACS-sorted CD8+CD4-CCR7+CD45RA+ naive T cells. The source is a human donor in good health. Some libraries in this study had Jurkat cell RNA spiked in. V usage is TRBV3-1 and J usage is TRBJ2-1; no definite D call. CDR3 coding DNA: TGTGCCAGCAGCCAATCAGTCGATGAGCAGTTCTTC. This gives the protein CASSQSVDEQFF.